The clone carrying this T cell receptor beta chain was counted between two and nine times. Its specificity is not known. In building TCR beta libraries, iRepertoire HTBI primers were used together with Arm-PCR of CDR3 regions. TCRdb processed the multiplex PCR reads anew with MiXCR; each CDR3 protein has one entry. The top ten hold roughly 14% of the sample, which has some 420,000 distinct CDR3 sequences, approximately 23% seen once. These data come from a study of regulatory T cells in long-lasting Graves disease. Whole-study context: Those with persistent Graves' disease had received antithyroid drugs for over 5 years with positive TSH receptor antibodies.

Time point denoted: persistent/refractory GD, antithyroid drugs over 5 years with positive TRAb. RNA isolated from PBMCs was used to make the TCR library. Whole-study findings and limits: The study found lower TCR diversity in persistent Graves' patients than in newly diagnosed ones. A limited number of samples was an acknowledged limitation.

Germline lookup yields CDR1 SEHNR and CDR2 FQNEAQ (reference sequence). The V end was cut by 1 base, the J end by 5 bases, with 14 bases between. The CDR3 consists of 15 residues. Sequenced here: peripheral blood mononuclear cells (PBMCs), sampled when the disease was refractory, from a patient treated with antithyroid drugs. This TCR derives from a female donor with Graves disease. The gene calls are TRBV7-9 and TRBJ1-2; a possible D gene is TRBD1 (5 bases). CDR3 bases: TGTGCCAGCAGCTTAGTCGGGACTCCCCCGTATGGCTACACCTTC. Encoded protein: CASSLVGTPPYGYTF.